The 31 T cell receptor beta chains given below trace back to one sample, sequenced in a study of cytomegalovirus exposure and HLA in healthy donors. Primers: 60 Vbeta forward and 13 Jbeta reverse. The protocol was immunoSEQ multiplex PCR, while the TCRdb copy is restricted to in-frame clones and leaves out a portion. The sample lists roughly 190,000 clones, around 67% occurring once. Material: PBMCs. All receptors come from a woman in her twenties or thirties in good health and CMV-seropositive.

The chain employs TRBV9 and TRBJ1-1; D may be TRBD1 (5 bases). The V end was cut by 0 bases, the J end by 5 bases, with 8 bases between. Germline V gives CDR1 SGDLS, CDR2 YYNGEE. The CDR3 is made up of 13 amino acids. The CDR3 loop is CASSVGQGTEAFF. In DNA, the CDR3 is TGTGCCAGCAGCGTAGGTCAGGGAACTGAAGCTTTCTTT.

Points on this clone: One end of the junction is discordant with germline, which a read error may explain. The chain uses TRBV6-6 and TRBJ2-1, with 7 bases aligning to TRBD2. Germline V lookup: CDR1 MNHNY, CDR2 SVGAGI (reference sequence). CDR3 length: 16 amino acids. CDR3 in DNA: TGTGCCAGCAGTGACTCGGCGGGAGAGGGGAACAATGAGCAGTTCTTC. Its translation is CASSDSAGEGNNEQFF.

This clone was recorded a few times. The chain uses TRBV9 and TRBJ2-3; 13 bases agree with TRBD2. The CDR3 spans 16 residues. CDR1 is SGDLS, CDR2 YYNGEE, per germline. The trim removed 3 bases at V and 3 bases at J, leaving 4 bases unmatched. The CDR3 sequence: CASSGRLAGGTDTQYF. In DNA, the CDR3 is TGTGCCAGCAGCGGGAGACTAGCGGGAGGTACAGATACGCAGTATTTT.

The V call is TRBV5-1, the J call TRBJ2-2, with a possible D match to TRBD1 (5 bases). The length of the CDR3 is 13 residues. V shed 4 bases and J shed 6 bases, with 10 bases lying between them. Germline V CDR1 and CDR2: SGHRS, YFSETQ. This CDR3 is CASSLEGAGELFF. The CDR3 DNA reads as TGCGCCAGCAGCCTTGAAGGGGCCGGGGAGCTGTTTTTT.

This clone was seen a single time. The rearrangement links TRBV19 to TRBJ1-2; 7 bases align to TRBD1. CDR1 and CDR2 (germline): LNHDA, SQIVND (reference sequence). This CDR3 is built from 14 residues. With 2 bases clipped from V and 8 bases from J, the junction kept 8 bases outside the gene matches. In DNA, the CDR3 is TGTGCCAGTAGTATAAGCCCGACAGGGTGGGGCTACACCTTC. It encodes CASSISPTGWGYTF.

The chain couples TRBV28 to TRBJ1-5, with a tentative D call TRBD1 (6 bases). Trimming took off 6 bases at V and 4 bases at J, with 16 bases between the two ends. CDR3 size: 15 residues. Germline-derived CDR1 and CDR2 are MDHEN and SYDVKM. CDR3 region: CASRNEQGSNQPQHF. The CDR3, as DNA: TGTGCCAGCAGGAACGAACAGGGTTCGAATCAGCCCCAGCATTTT.

The chain's CDR3 is CASSLKMDRAGTTF. The DNA for the CDR3 is TGTGCCAGCAGTTTGAAGATGGACAGGGCGGGTACAACCTTC. The chain uses TRBV28 and TRBJ1-2; 8 bases agree with TRBD1. The CDR3 consists of 14 residues. Germline values: CDR1 MDHEN, CDR2 SYDVKM. Losses at the gene ends were 3 bases for V and 14 bases for J; bases not matched to a gene: 14.

The rearrangement links TRBV6-5 to TRBJ2-7, with 8 bases aligning to TRBD1. Germline assignment: CDR1 MNHEY and CDR2 SVGAGI. Germline trimming cut 8 bases from V and 5 bases from J; bases unmatched to any gene: 11. The CDR3 has 14 amino acids. CDR3 loop: CASGSFRGQHEQYF. In nucleotides, the CDR3 is TGTGCCAGCGGGAGTTTCAGGGGGCAACACGAGCAGTACTTC.

This clone occurred once. The CDR3 DNA sequence: TGTGCCAGCGAATCAGGGGAGGGAAAGGGCTACACCTTC. It is translated as CASESGEGKGYTF. The V gene is TRBV28, the J gene TRBJ1-2, with a possible D match to TRBD1 (6 bases). Between the trimmed V and J ends, which lost 8 bases and 8 bases, there was a span of 18 bases. This CDR3 region has 13 residues. The germline CDR1 and CDR2 sequences are MDHEN and SYDVKM.

With regard to this clone: The junction does not match germline at one end; this may be a read error. The chain has TRBV11-2 and TRBJ2-7, with D possibly being TRBD1 (8 bases). Germline V lookup: CDR1 SGHAT, CDR2 FQNNGV. CDR3 size: 13 residues. The CDR3: CASSLDGAGQVHF. DNA for the CDR3: TGTGCCAGCAGCTTAGATGGAGCGGGACAGGTGCACTTC.

The table lists this clone with a few counts. The V call is TRBV29-1, the J call TRBJ2-2; TRBD2 matches 9 bases. After removal of 7 bases from V and 6 bases from J, the junction contained 6 bases not matched to a gene. The CDR3 is 13 amino acids. CDR1 is SQVTM, CDR2 ANQGSEA, per germline. The CDR3 sequence: CSAGTSKPGELFF. CDR3 nucleotide sequence: TGCAGCGCCGGGACTAGCAAGCCCGGGGAGCTGTTTTTT.

CDR3 in amino acids: CASSSRTSGRGDTQYF. In DNA, the CDR3 is TGTGCCAGCAGCTCCCGGACTAGCGGGAGAGGAGATACGCAGTATTTT. V usage is TRBV11-3 and J usage is TRBJ2-3, with TRBD2 matching 13 bases. Germline assignment: CDR1 SGHNT and CDR2 YENEEA. V gave up 4 bases and J gave up 5 bases; unmatched junction bases: 6. The CDR3 spans 16 residues.

The rearrangement links TRBV7-9 to TRBJ2-5, with TRBD2 matching 10 bases. The CDR3 extends over 15 amino acids. Trimming removed 3 bases from V and 1 base from J; junction bases left unmatched: 2. Germline V lookup: CDR1 SEHNR, CDR2 FQNEAQ (reference sequence). The CDR3 protein is CASSFGTSVQETQYF. Here the CDR3 DNA reads TGTGCCAGCAGCTTCGGGACTAGCGTCCAAGAGACCCAGTACTTC.

V is TRBV6-4 and J is TRBJ2-1; no firm D call. The V and J ends lost 6 bases and 0 bases respectively, with 9 bases between them. The germline CDR1 and CDR2 sequences are MRHNA and SNTAGT. The CDR3 runs to 14 residues. This CDR3 is CASSIESSYNEQFF. CDR3 nucleotide sequence: TGTGCCAGCAGCATAGAGAGCTCCTACAATGAGCAGTTCTTC.

This chain links TRBV7-8 with TRBJ2-1; TRBD2 matches 8 bases. Germline assignment: CDR1 SGHVS and CDR2 FQNEAQ. J lost 4 bases, V lost 5 bases, and 10 bases had no gene match. The CDR3 is made up of 16 amino acids. The CDR3 nucleotides read TGTGCCAGCAGCGATCGGGGCGGGAGGATATACAATGAGCAGTTCTTC. Protein product: CASSDRGGRIYNEQFF.

This clone has a handful of counts. The rearrangement joins TRBV6-5 to TRBJ2-1, with 8 bases aligning to TRBD2. CDR1 and CDR2 (germline): MNHEY, SVGAGI. V was clipped by 6 bases and J by 9 bases; unmatched bases: 13. The CDR3 has 15 amino acids. This CDR3 reads CASRHSAGEVSEQFF. CDR3 DNA: TGTGCCAGCAGACATTCAGCGGGAGAGGTGAGTGAGCAGTTCTTC.

The J gene is TRBJ2-7, the V gene TRBV19; TRBD2 matches at 9 bases. V trimming: 6 bases; J trimming: 1 base; junction bases outside the gene matches: 4. This CDR3 contains 14 residues. From germline, CDR1 is LNHDA and CDR2 SQIVND (reference sequence). Written as DNA, the CDR3 is TGTGCCAGTAGGCTTAGCGGGAGTTCCTACGAGCAGTACTTC. Translated, it gives CASRLSGSSYEQYF.

The gene calls are TRBV27 and TRBJ1-3; weak D call: TRBD1 (6 bases). Looked up from germline, CDR1 is MNHEY and CDR2 is SMNVEV (reference sequence). CDR3 size: 15 residues. V lost 2 bases and J lost 3, with 11 bases in between. The CDR3 nucleotides are TGTGCCAGCAGTTTAGGGCCAGGGGATGGAAACACCATATATTTT. It translates to CASSLGPGDGNTIYF.

The chain uses TRBV5-1 and TRBJ2-1; TRBD2 matches 13 bases. The CDR3 contains 16 residues. J lost 10 bases, V lost 4 bases, and 11 bases had no gene match. Germline CDR1 is SGHRS and CDR2 is YFSETQ. DNA for the CDR3: TGCGCCAGCAGCCTAGGGACTAGCGGGATCCTAAAGGAGCAGTTCTTC. Amino acids: CASSLGTSGILKEQFF.

The chain joins TRBV5-1 to TRBJ2-7, with 8 bases aligning to TRBD2. J lost 12 bases, V lost 7 bases, and 12 bases had no gene match. This CDR3 has 12 amino acids. Germline loops: CDR1 SGHRS, CDR2 YFSETQ. The CDR3 coding sequence is TGCGCCAGCGTTAGCGGGGCGGGAGTTCCGTACTTC. This sequence encodes CASVSGAGVPYF.

The chain has TRBV6-5 and TRBJ1-6, with unresolved D. V was clipped by 6 bases and J by 9 bases, with 15 bases between them. The germline V gene has CDR1 MNHEY and CDR2 SVGAGI. This CDR3 is built from 14 residues. The CDR3 region has the DNA TGTGCCAGCAGCTCGGTCGCATCTGGTTCACCCCTCCACTTT. The encoded protein is CASSSVASGSPLHF.

CDR3 in amino acids: CASSVAGGDSPLHF. In DNA, the CDR3 is TGTGCCAGCAGCGTAGCTGGGGGCGATTCACCCCTCCACTTT. The V and J genes are TRBV9 and TRBJ1-6; D may be TRBD1 (6 bases). The V end was cut by 0 bases, the J end by 8 bases, with 9 bases between. Germline values: CDR1 SGDLS, CDR2 YYNGEE. The CDR3 totals 14 residues.

V usage is TRBV6-1 and J usage is TRBJ2-1; D possibly corresponds to TRBD1 (5 bases). V was clipped by 3 bases and J by 6 bases, with 6 bases between them. Per germline, CDR1 MNHNS and CDR2 SASEGT. The CDR3 is made up of 12 amino acids. In nucleotides, the CDR3 is TGTGCCAGCAGTGACAGGGTCAATGAGCAGTTCTTC. This sequence encodes CASSDRVNEQFF.

The CDR3 DNA reads as TGTGCCAGCAGGACAGGGATGGCGGAGACCCAGTACTTC. Translation gives CASRTGMAETQYF. This chain links TRBV6-6 with TRBJ2-5, with 7 positions matching TRBD1. V dropped 6 bases and J dropped 5; count of bases not matched to a gene: 6. Per the germline V gene, CDR1 is MNHNY and CDR2 is SVGAGI (reference sequence). The CDR3 extends over 13 amino acids.

Comments on this clone: The same CDR3 is also encoded by other DNA sequences in this sample. The chain uses TRBV28 and TRBJ2-3; TRBD1 is a possible D gene (5 bases). Trimming removed 3 bases from V and 0 bases from J, with 10 bases in between. Germline V gene data show CDR1 as MDHEN and CDR2 as SYDVKM. There are 15 residues in the CDR3. CDR3 residues: CASSLGGASTDTQYF. The CDR3 DNA is TGTGCCAGCAGTTTGGGTGGGGCTAGCACAGATACGCAGTATTTT.

With respect to this clone: Other DNA sequences in this sample translate to the same CDR3. The chain uses TRBV6-5 and TRBJ1-4; TRBD1 matches 9 bases. Germline CDR1 reads MNHEY; CDR2 reads SVGAGI. The V segment lost 4 bases and the J segment 5 bases; nucleotides outside the gene matches: 2. CDR3 size: 14 residues. The CDR3, as DNA: TGTGCCAGCAGTTCCGGGACAGGGAATGAAAAACTGTTTTTT. It is translated as CASSSGTGNEKLFF.

The rearrangement joins TRBV2 to TRBJ2-2; D gene uncertain. Germline-derived CDR1 and CDR2 are SNHLY and FYNNEI. The ends were cut back, 5 bases at V and 1 base at J, with 11 bases in the middle. CDR3 length: 15 amino acids. The CDR3 DNA is TGTGCCAGCAGTCGGTTCGGCGGGAACACCGGGGAGCTGTTTTTT. Translation: CASSRFGGNTGELFF.

The chain links TRBV7-6 to TRBJ1-5, with 7 bases that match TRBD1. Germline values: CDR1 SGHVS, CDR2 FNYEAQ. V lost 0 bases, J lost 13 bases, and 15 bases stayed unmatched. CDR3 length: 16 residues. CDR3 bases: TGTGCCAGCAGCTTAGCCCACTACAGGGGCGCCGTACGGCAGCATTTT. This codes for CASSLAHYRGAVRQHF.

The chain links TRBV27 to TRBJ2-7, with D possibly TRBD2 on 6 matching bases. Germline V CDR1 and CDR2: MNHEY, SMNVEV (reference sequence). Trimming left V 4 bases short and J 2 bases short, with 9 bases between. This CDR3 region has 13 residues. The chain's CDR3 is CASSYGRTYEQYF. The CDR3, as DNA: TGTGCCAGCAGTTACGGGAGAACCTACGAGCAGTACTTC.

This chain links TRBV7-9 with TRBJ2-7; 10 bases are a match to TRBD2. This CDR3 has 15 amino acids. Germline V gene data show CDR1 as SEHNR and CDR2 as FQNEAQ (reference sequence). After removal of 4 bases from V and 6 bases from J, the junction contained 9 bases not matched to a gene. The CDR3 reads CASSSPSGSLGEQYF. As DNA, the CDR3 is TGTGCCAGCAGCTCACCTAGCGGGAGTCTGGGCGAGCAGTACTTC.

The J gene is TRBJ1-1, the V gene TRBV10-2; 7 bases are a match to TRBD1. V trimming: 6 bases; J trimming: 5 bases; junction bases outside the gene matches: 21. Germline assignment: CDR1 WSHSY and CDR2 SAAADI. The CDR3 consists of 18 residues. CDR3 protein: CASSGRTTGSARYTEAFF. The DNA of the CDR3 is TGCGCCAGCAGCGGGCGAACGACAGGGTCAGCGCGATATACTGAAGCTTTCTTT.